This T cell receptor (beta chain) was recorded in a study of beta chain features in type 1 diabetes. Study findings and constraints: VDJ junctions from type 1 diabetes patients carried fewer insertions and larger deletions. There was a moderate but significant shortening of TCRB CDR3s in all four CD4+ subsets of Type 1 diabetes patients. Since sequencing was performed on cDNA, cells with high TCR expression could be over-represented.

Donors underwent one heparinised blood draw, around 120 mL on average. The study reverse transcribed the entire isolated RNA, so it sequenced expressed TCRB transcripts. The data were produced by immunoSEQ multiplex PCR, yet TCRdb's version contains in-frame clones alone and is incomplete. The sample includes 150,000 to 200,000 clones, 6.5% to 8.5% of them seen just once. As concerns this clone: Its target is unknown.

This clonotype was obtained from a woman aged 18-35 years with type 1 diabetes. Source material: central memory CD4+ T cells from blood.

DNA of the CDR3: TGTGCCAGCAGCACGGGCTATGGCTACACCTTC. It is translated as CASSTGYGYTF. The chain has TRBV5-6 and TRBJ1-2; D remains ambiguous. V lost 4 bases and J 4 bases, leaving 5 bases between the germline ends. The germline V gene has CDR1 SGHDT and CDR2 YYEEEE. This CDR3 spans 11 amino acids.